This T cell receptor beta chain was observed in a study of CDR3 diversity in severe acne. TCRdb called the PCR reads again in MiXCR, with one record for every CDR3 protein. The sample has around 94,000 distinct CDR3 sequences, roughly 51% seen once. From germline, CDR1 is DFQATT and CDR2 SNEGSKA (reference sequence). There are 13 residues in the CDR3. V lost 6 bases and J lost 2, with 11 bases in between. The chain combines TRBV20-1 with TRBJ2-4; D tentatively reads TRBD1 or TRBD2 (5 bases each). Sequencing input: blood. This TCR was recovered from a male donor with acne. The CDR3 sequence: CSADGGTKNIQYF. The CDR3 region has the DNA TGCAGTGCAGATGGGGGTACCAAAAACATTCAGTACTTC.